A single sample is the source of the 24 T cell receptor beta chains below, sequenced in a study of T cell responses to AZD1222 COVID-19 vaccine. The method was immunoSEQ multiplex PCR; TCRdb's version includes in-frame clones alone and lacks a portion of them. The sample carries 60,000 to 80,000 clones, roughly 85% recorded once. Sequences were derived from peripheral blood, sampled on day 0 of AZD1222 vaccination. The receptors were sampled from an adult in good health.

CDR3 sequence: CASSLDVGPSSGNTIYF. The CDR3 bases are TGCGCCAGCAGCTTGGACGTCGGTCCTAGCTCTGGAAACACCATATATTTT. V usage is TRBV5-1 and J usage is TRBJ1-3; the D is unclear. Trimming shortened V by 0 bases and J by 0 bases, and 13 bases separated the two germline ends. CDR1 SGHRS and CDR2 YFSETQ come from the germline V gene. The CDR3 length is 17 residues. Based on the CDR3 plus reference TRBV5-1 and TRBJ1-3, the full variable domain is KAGVTQTPRYLIKTRGQQVTLSCSPISGHRSVSWYQQTPGQGLQFLFEYFSETQRNKGNFPGRFSGRQFSNSRSEMNVSTLELGDSALYLCASSLDVGPSSGNTIYFGEGSWLTVV.

The CDR3 bases are TGTGCCAGCAGTTACTCGGGCAGAGGGTCACCCCTCCACTTT. This sequence encodes CASSYSGRGSPLHF. The chain is built from TRBV6-5 and TRBJ1-6; D is ambiguous. V lost 0 bases, J lost 10 bases, and 10 bases lay in between. This CDR3 is 14 amino acids long. The germline V gene encodes CDR1 MNHEY and CDR2 SVGAGI.

The rearrangement uses TRBV19 and TRBJ2-2; the D gene is possibly TRBD1 (5 bases). The V end was cut by 3 bases, the J end by 4 bases, with 9 bases between. There are 14 residues in the CDR3. The germline V gene has CDR1 LNHDA and CDR2 SQIVND (reference sequence). CDR3 sequence reads: CASSIQGATGELFF. CDR3 nucleotide sequence: TGTGCCAGTAGTATTCAGGGCGCCACCGGGGAGCTGTTTTTT.

The gene calls are TRBV19 and TRBJ1-3; the D is unclear. With 5 bases removed from V and 3 bases from J, the gap between germline ends came to 11 bases. The CDR3 loop spans 14 amino acids. Germline V lookup: CDR1 LNHDA, CDR2 SQIVND (reference sequence). The CDR3, as DNA: TGTGCCAGTAGTCGGGCTGGGCGTGGAAACACCATATATTTT. Its protein product is CASSRAGRGNTIYF. Full variable domain (rest looked up from reference TRBV19 and TRBJ1-3): DGGITQSPKYLFRKEGQNVTLSCEQNLNHDAMYWYRQDPGQGLRLIYYSQIVNDFQKGDIAEGYSVSREKKESFPLTVTSAQKNPTAFYLCASSRAGRGNTIYFGEGSWLTVV.

This clone was seen once. V and J are TRBV5-5 and TRBJ1-5; D unclear. The CDR3 runs to 16 residues. CDR1 is SGHKS and CDR2 is YYEKEE in the germline V gene (reference sequence). The germline V and J ends were trimmed by 1 base and 3 bases, with 14 bases remaining between them. The CDR3 DNA is TGTGCCAGCAGCTTGAGGAGCCAGGCCCTCAATCAGCCCCAGCATTTT. Translated: CASSLRSQALNQPQHF.

This sequence joins TRBV6-5 and TRBJ1-2; D unclear. Germline loops: CDR1 MNHEY, CDR2 SVGAGI. CDR3 length: 13 amino acids. V was shortened by 5 bases and J by 4 bases, with 11 bases between the two germline ends. The CDR3 loop is CASSPGSSYGYTF. The CDR3 nucleotides read TGTGCCAGCAGTCCGGGGTCGTCCTATGGCTACACCTTC.

This clone was detected once. The chain recombines TRBV5-6 with TRBJ1-2, with D tentatively TRBD1 (5 bases). The CDR3 totals 15 residues. V lost 0 bases to trimming and J lost 1 base, with 10 bases between them. CDR1 and CDR2 (germline): SGHDT, YYEEEE. CDR3 sequence reads: CASSLAGTVNYGYTF. As DNA, the CDR3 is TGTGCCAGCAGCTTGGCCGGGACCGTTAACTATGGCTACACCTTC.

CDR3 nucleotide sequence: TGTGCCAGCTCACCGGACAGGGGGCGAACTGAAGCTTTCTTT. Residues: CASSPDRGRTEAFF. The chain joins TRBV18 to TRBJ1-1; 11 bases are a match to TRBD1. CDR1 KGHSH and CDR2 LQKENI come from the germline V gene. This CDR3 contains 14 residues. V lost 3 bases and J lost 5; bases outside the gene matches: 2.

The chain employs TRBV5-1 and TRBJ1-2, with D possibly being TRBD1 (6 bases). V lost 0 bases and J lost 7, with 16 bases in between. The CDR3 length is 15 residues. Germline values: CDR1 SGHRS, CDR2 YFSETQ. This chain's CDR3 is CASSLVDSLEGGYTF. The CDR3 bases are TGCGCCAGCAGCTTGGTGGACAGCCTGGAGGGTGGCTACACCTTC. The full variable domain, completed using reference TRBV5-1 and TRBJ1-2, is KAGVTQTPRYLIKTRGQQVTLSCSPISGHRSVSWYQQTPGQGLQFLFEYFSETQRNKGNFPGRFSGRQFSNSRSEMNVSTLELGDSALYLCASSLVDSLEGGYTFGSGTRLTVV.

This clone came up once. The CDR3: CASSYSGGGTEAFF. The CDR3 DNA is TGTGCCAGCAGTTACTCAGGGGGGGGGACTGAAGCTTTCTTT. This sequence joins TRBV6-5 and TRBJ1-1, with D maybe TRBD1 (6 bases). The CDR3 runs 14 residues. The V and J ends lost 0 bases and 5 bases respectively, with 10 bases between them. Germline V gene lookup returns CDR1 MNHEY and CDR2 SVGAGI.

This chain links TRBV7-9 with TRBJ1-1; 9 bases match TRBD1. From germline, CDR1 is SEHNR and CDR2 FQNEAQ (reference sequence). This CDR3 has 15 residues. V lost 6 bases to trimming and J lost 1 base; unmatched junction nucleotides: 6. CDR3 protein: CASSLQGAGNTEAFF. In DNA form, the CDR3 reads TGTGCCAGCAGTCTACAGGGGGCGGGGAACACTGAAGCTTTCTTT. The full variable domain, with the rest looked up from reference TRBV7-9 and TRBJ1-1, is DTGVSQNPRHKITKRGQNVTFRCDPISEHNRLYWYRQTLGQGPEFLTYFQNEAQLEKSRLLSDRFSAERPKGSFSTLEIQRTEQGDSAMYLCASSLQGAGNTEAFFGQGTRLTVV.

The rearrangement links TRBV5-4 to TRBJ2-5; tentative D call: TRBD1 (6 bases). Trimming stripped 2 bases from V and 5 bases from J, with 16 bases between. Germline V gives CDR1 SGHNT, CDR2 YYREEE (reference sequence). This CDR3 comprises 15 residues. CDR3 sequence: CASSFGSGGRETQYF. The CDR3 DNA follows: TGTGCCAGCAGCTTTGGTTCTGGGGGCCGCGAGACCCAGTACTTC.

This sequence joins TRBV7-2 and TRBJ1-3; D gene unclear. Germline lookup yields CDR1 SGHTA and CDR2 FQGNSA. The V end was cut by 1 base, the J end by 10 bases, with 20 bases between. This CDR3 spans 16 amino acids. The CDR3 sequence is CASSLERVGLAETIYF. The CDR3, as DNA: TGTGCCAGCAGCTTAGAACGGGTTGGTCTCGCCGAGACCATATATTTT.

This sequence joins TRBV6-4 and TRBJ2-7; TRBD1 agrees at 8 bases. Looked up from germline, CDR1 is MRHNA and CDR2 is SNTAGT. CDR3 length: 15 amino acids. Unmatched junction bases numbered 8, after V lost 7 bases and J lost 0 bases. CDR3 sequence reads: CASNPGGVSSYEQYF. In DNA, the CDR3 is TGTGCCAGCAACCCAGGGGGCGTAAGCTCCTACGAGCAGTACTTC.

The V gene is TRBV5-5, the J gene TRBJ2-7; tentatively, D is TRBD1 (5 bases). CDR3 length: 14 amino acids. The germline V gene encodes CDR1 SGHKS and CDR2 YYEKEE (reference sequence). V lost 0 bases, J lost 1 base, and 8 bases lay in between. CDR3 in amino acids: CASSLGAGSYEQYF. CDR3 sequence (DNA): TGTGCCAGCAGCTTGGGGGCAGGGTCCTACGAGCAGTACTTC.

The rearrangement joins TRBV11-2 to TRBJ1-6; D is possibly TRBD1 (5 bases). In germline, CDR1 is SGHAT, CDR2 FQNNGV. V lost 5 bases to trimming and J lost 0 bases, with 17 bases between them. CDR3 length: 18 residues. The DNA of the CDR3 is TGTGCCAGCAGCCCGATTGCAGGGAGGAGCTCCTATAATTCACCCCTCCACTTT. This gives the protein CASSPIAGRSSYNSPLHF.

The CDR3 protein is CASSKRSGSSYEQYF. The CDR3 coding sequence is TGTGCCAGCAGCAAGAGGAGCGGGTCTTCTTACGAGCAGTACTTC. V is TRBV7-6 and J is TRBJ2-7; D may be TRBD2 (6 bases). Germline V gene lookup returns CDR1 SGHVS and CDR2 FNYEAQ. Between the trimmed V and J ends, which lost 5 bases and 4 bases, there was a span of 18 bases. CDR3 size: 15 residues.

The J gene is TRBJ2-7, the V gene TRBV11-2; D possibly uses TRBD1 or TRBD2 (5 bases each). V lost 5 bases and J 5 bases, leaving 16 bases between the germline ends. The CDR3 extends over 14 amino acids. Germline CDR1 and CDR2: SGHAT and FQNNGV. In DNA, the CDR3 is TGTGCCAGCAGCCTCGGGACCCAAATCAACGAGCAGTACTTC. Its protein is CASSLGTQINEQYF. The whole variable domain, remainder taken from reference TRBV11-2 and TRBJ2-7, is EAGVAQSPRYKIIEKRQSVAFWCNPISGHATLYWYQQILGQGPKLLIQFQNNGVVDDSQLPKDRFSAERLKGVDSTLKIQPAKLEDSAVYLCASSLGTQINEQYFGPGTRLTVT.

V gene TRBV19 combines with J gene TRBJ1-6; 7 positions agree with TRBD1. The CDR3 sequence is 16 residues long. Germline V gene sequence: CDR1 LNHDA, CDR2 SQIVND (reference sequence). V gave up 2 bases and J gave up 6 bases; unmatched junction bases: 7. The CDR3 protein is CASSITLTGRNSPLHF. The CDR3 bases are TGTGCCAGTAGTATAACCTTGACAGGGCGTAATTCACCCCTCCACTTT.

This chain links TRBV6-4 with TRBJ1-1; tentative D call: TRBD1 (5 bases). The CDR3 has 13 residues. Germline CDR1 and CDR2: MRHNA and SNTAGT. Trimming shortened V by 4 bases and J by 5 bases, and 11 bases separated the two germline ends. CDR3 sequence: CASSVIRGTEAFF. The CDR3 DNA follows: TGTGCCAGCAGTGTGATTAGGGGAACTGAAGCTTTCTTT.

This chain joins TRBV5-4 and TRBJ2-1, with TRBD2 matching over 9 bases. CDR1 is SGHNT and CDR2 is YYREEE in the germline V gene (reference sequence). The length of the CDR3 is 15 residues. The V gene end was trimmed by 1 base and the J gene end by 3 bases; junction bases not matched to a gene: 2. The CDR3 DNA sequence: TGTGCCAGCAGCTTGCCAGCGGGGGGCTACAATGAGCAGTTCTTC. Translated, it gives CASSLPAGGYNEQFF.

This clone was detected many times. The chain has TRBV27 and TRBJ2-7, with D perhaps TRBD2 (6 bases). CDR1 and CDR2 from the germline V gene are MNHEY and SMNVEV (reference sequence). Trimming took 4 bases from V and 2 from J, leaving 15 bases between them. CDR3 size: 15 residues. The CDR3 loop is CASSSGRGLTYEQYF. For the CDR3, the DNA is TGTGCCAGCAGTTCGGGAAGGGGACTCACCTACGAGCAGTACTTC.

The chain is built from TRBV6-5 and TRBJ2-7, with 7 positions matching TRBD1. Germline V gives CDR1 MNHEY, CDR2 SVGAGI. V shed 8 bases and J 0 bases; nucleotides not matched to a gene: 10. The length of the CDR3 is 15 residues. The CDR3 reads CASRRSRDSSYEQYF. As DNA, the CDR3 is TGTGCCAGCCGCCGATCCCGGGACAGCTCCTACGAGCAGTACTTC.

The chain combines TRBV2 with TRBJ2-2, with D possibly matching TRBD2 (6 bases). Trimming took 3 bases from V and 0 from J, leaving 17 bases between them. The CDR3 length is 18 residues. CDR1 SNHLY and CDR2 FYNNEI come from the germline V gene. This CDR3 is CASSDNPAGPTNTGELFF. As DNA, the CDR3 is TGTGCCAGCAGTGACAACCCAGCGGGCCCAACGAACACCGGGGAGCTGTTTTTT.